The entry below describes one T cell receptor (beta chain). Original processing methods: Researchers report that nucleated cell counts were estimated from reference gene primer amplification. Repertoires were generated with immunoSEQ multiplex PCR, while TCRdb's copy carries only in-frame clones and drops some. The DNA was the basis for D and trimming; V, J and clone size are from that table. The table lists under 200,000 clones, around 87% of them singletons. The data are from a study of blood T cell repertoires in COVID-19. Enrollment of patients from Seattle took place during active infection, with longitudinal follow-up. This clonotype was sampled from a woman between 65 and 79 years old with COVID-19, enrolled during active disease. Input material: peripheral blood.

The CDR3 here is CASSLTGDSEQYF. The CDR3 DNA is TGCGCCAGCAGCTTGACAGGGGACTCCGAGCAGTACTTC. The chain links TRBV5-1 to TRBJ2-7; perhaps TRBD1 as D (7 bases). The germline V gene encodes CDR1 SGHRS and CDR2 YFSETQ. CDR3 length: 13 residues. V lost 1 base and J 6 bases, leaving 11 bases between the germline ends.